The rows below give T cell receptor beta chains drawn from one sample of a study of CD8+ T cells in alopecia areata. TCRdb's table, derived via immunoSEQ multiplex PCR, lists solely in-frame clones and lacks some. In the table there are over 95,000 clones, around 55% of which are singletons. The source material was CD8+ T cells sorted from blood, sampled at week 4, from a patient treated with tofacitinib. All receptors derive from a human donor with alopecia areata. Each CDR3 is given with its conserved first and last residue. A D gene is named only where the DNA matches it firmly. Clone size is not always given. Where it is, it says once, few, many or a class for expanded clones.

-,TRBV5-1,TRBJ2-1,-,TGCGCCAGCAGCGCCCTGGAGCAAGATGAGCAGTTCTTC,CASSALEQDEQFF
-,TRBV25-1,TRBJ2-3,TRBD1,TGTGCCAGCAGTGAATTTTTTGCGGGACAGGGGTCCTCAGATACGCAGTATTTT,CASSEFFAGQGSSDTQYF
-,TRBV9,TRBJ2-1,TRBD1,TGTGCCAGCAGCGTAGTGGGGACAGTGTCCCCGTCGAGGAATGAGCAGTTCTTC,CASSVVGTVSPSRNEQFF
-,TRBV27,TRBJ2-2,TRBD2,TGTGCCAGCAGTCCCCTTCCGACTAGCAACGCCGGGGAGCTGTTTTTT,CASSPLPTSNAGELFF
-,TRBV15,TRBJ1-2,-,TGTGCCACCAGCAGCAGGGTTAACTATGGCTACACCTTC,CATSSRVNYGYTF
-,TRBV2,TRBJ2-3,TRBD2,TGTGCCAGCAGTGAGCGGCTAGCGGGGTCAGATACGCAGTATTTT,CASSERLAGSDTQYF
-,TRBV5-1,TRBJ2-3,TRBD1,TGCGCCAGCAGCGTCTCCAGGGGGCGCGGAAGAACAGATACGCAGTATTTT,CASSVSRGRGRTDTQYF
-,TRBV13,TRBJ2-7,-,TGTGCCAGCAGCTTCACCGGCTACGAGCAGTACTTC,CASSFTGYEQYF
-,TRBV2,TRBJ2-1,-,TGTGCCAGCAGTGAATGGCTAGACAATGAGCAGTTCTTC,CASSEWLDNEQFF
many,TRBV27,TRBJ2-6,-,TGTGCCAGCAGTTTAACCATCCCGGGACATCTATACTCTGGGGCCAACGTCCTGACTTTC,CASSLTIPGHLYSGANVLTF
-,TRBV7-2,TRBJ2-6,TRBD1,TGTGCCAGCAGCTTAGTTCTTAGGACAGGGGGCTCTGGGGCCAACGTCCTGACTTTC,CASSLVLRTGGSGANVLTF
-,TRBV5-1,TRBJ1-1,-,TGCGCCAGCAGCTTGGCCGGGGGGCTAGGGAACACTGAAGCTTTCTTT,CASSLAGGLGNTEAFF
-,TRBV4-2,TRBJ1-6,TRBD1,TGTGCCAGCAGCCAGCGACAGGGGAATTCACCCCTCCACTTT,CASSQRQGNSPLHF
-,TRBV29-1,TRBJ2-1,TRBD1,TGCAGCACGGGACAGGGGGGGAATGAGCAGTTCTTC,CSTGQGGNEQFF
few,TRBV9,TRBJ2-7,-,TGTGCCAGCAGCGCCGGGGGCTACGAGCAGTACTTC,CASSAGGYEQYF
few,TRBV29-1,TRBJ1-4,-,TGCAGCGCCACTGGACAGACAAGTAATGAAAAACTGTTTTTT,CSATGQTSNEKLFF
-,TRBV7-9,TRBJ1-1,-,TGTGCCAGCAGCTCATATGGGACTGAAGCTTTCTTT,CASSSYGTEAFF
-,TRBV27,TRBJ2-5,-,TGTGCCAGCAGCCAACGGGACTACCAAGAGACCCAGTACTTC,CASSQRDYQETQYF
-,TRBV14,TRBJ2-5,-,TGTGCCAGCAGCCAAGGGATTGCGAAAGAGACCCAGTACTTC,CASSQGIAKETQYF
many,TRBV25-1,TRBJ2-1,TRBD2,TGTGCCAGCAGTGAAGGGGTACGGGAGGGTTCTGGTGAGCAGTTCTTC,CASSEGVREGSGEQFF
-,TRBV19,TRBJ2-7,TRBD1,TGTGCCAGTAGCAGGGACAGGGGAACCTACGAGCAGTACTTC,CASSRDRGTYEQYF
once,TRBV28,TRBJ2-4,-,TGTGCCAGCAGTACCTCACCGGGATCTGGGAACATTCAGTACTTC,CASSTSPGSGNIQYF
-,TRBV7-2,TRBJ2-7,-,TGTGCCAGCAGCTTACGACCAACACCGGACTACGAGCAGTACTTC,CASSLRPTPDYEQYF
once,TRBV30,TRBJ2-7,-,TGTGCCTGGAGTGCCGGGACTCCCAAGGACTCGTACTTC,CAWSAGTPKDSYF
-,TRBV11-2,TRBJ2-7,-,TGTGCCAGCAGCTTAACACCTTACCACGAGCAGTACTTC,CASSLTPYHEQYF
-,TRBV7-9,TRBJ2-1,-,TGTGCCAGCAGCTTAGTAGTTAGCGGCTACAATGAGCAGTTCTTC,CASSLVVSGYNEQFF
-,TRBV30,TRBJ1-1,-,TGTGCCTGGAGTCATAAGGATGATACTGAAGCTTTCTTT,CAWSHKDDTEAFF
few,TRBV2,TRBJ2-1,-,TGTGCCAGCAGTGAAGCCCCTCTTCCCCTCTACAATGAGCAGTTCTTC,CASSEAPLPLYNEQFF
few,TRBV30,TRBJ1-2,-,TGTGCCTGGAATGAGATGGGCTATGGCTACACCTTC,CAWNEMGYGYTF
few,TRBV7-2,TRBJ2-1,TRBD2,TGTGCCAGCAGCTCCGTAAGTAGCGGGGCCGGGCAGTTCTTC,CASSSVSSGAGQFF
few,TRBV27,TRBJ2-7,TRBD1,TGTGCCAGCAGCCCGACAGGGTTGAGGGTCAACGAGCAGTACTTC,CASSPTGLRVNEQYF
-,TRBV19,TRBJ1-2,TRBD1,TGTGCCAGTAGTAGAGAAGGGACAGCCTATGGCTACACCTTC,CASSREGTAYGYTF
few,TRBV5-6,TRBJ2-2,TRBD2,TGTGCCAGCAGCGGGACTAGCGGGAGGTCAGACACCGGGGAGCTGTTTTTT,CASSGTSGRSDTGELFF
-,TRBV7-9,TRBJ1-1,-,TGTGCCAGCAGCTTAGGGAGCATAGGTTCTGGCACTGAAGCTTTCTTT,CASSLGSIGSGTEAFF
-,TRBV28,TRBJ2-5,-,TGTGCCAGCAGTTTAAGGTCGGAGACCCAGTACTTC,CASSLRSETQYF
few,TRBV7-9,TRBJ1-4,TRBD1,TGTGCCAGCAGCCAAAAGGGGGCAGGGGAAAAACTGTTTTTT,CASSQKGAGEKLFF
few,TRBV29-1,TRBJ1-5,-,TGCAGCGTTAGAGGAACGGAAAGCAATCAGCCCCAGCATTTT,CSVRGTESNQPQHF
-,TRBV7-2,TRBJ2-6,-,TGTGCCAGCAGGGGCGCTGGGGCCAACGTCCTGACTTTC,CASRGAGANVLTF
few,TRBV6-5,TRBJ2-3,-,TGTGCCAGCAGTTATGTGGGTACCACAGATACGCAGTATTTT,CASSYVGTTDTQYF
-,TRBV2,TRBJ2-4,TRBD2,TGTGCCAGCAGTTGGACTAGCGGGAGGACTCTAGCCAAAAACATTCAGTACTTC,CASSWTSGRTLAKNIQYF
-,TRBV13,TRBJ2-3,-,TGTGCCAGCAGCTTAGGTCGGCAGGGTGCAGATACGCAGTATTTT,CASSLGRQGADTQYF
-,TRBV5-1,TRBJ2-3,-,TGCGCCAGCAGCTTAAATGGATTTTTCTACACAGATACGCAGTATTTT,CASSLNGFFYTDTQYF
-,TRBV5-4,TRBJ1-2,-,TGTGCCAGCAGCTTGGGGCTCAGCAGGGCCTTC,CASSLGLSRAF
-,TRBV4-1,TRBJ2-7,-,TGCGCCAGCAGCCAAGATTCGGCCATACAAGGAGCATCCATCGAGCAGTACTTC,CASSQDSAIQGASIEQYF
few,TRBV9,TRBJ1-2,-,TGTGCCAGCAGCGTCGGGGGACATGGCTACACCTTC,CASSVGGHGYTF